One sample yielded the 15 T cell receptor beta chains listed below, sequenced in a study of shared clonotypes between healthy human individuals. Data came from immunoSEQ multiplex PCR; TCRdb stores just in-frame clones and leaves some out. The sample has roughly 2,000,000 clones; about 95% are singletons. CD45RO negativity and positive selection for CCR7 defined naive CD8 cells, a population that excluded terminally differentiated effector memory CD45RA+ cells. Sequencing used naive CD8+ T cells sorted from blood. The receptors stem from a man aged 18 to 30 in good health.

The chain joins TRBV29-1 to TRBJ2-2; D may be TRBD2 (5 bases). V was clipped by 3 bases and J by 4 bases, with 9 bases between them. The CDR3 has 13 amino acids. Per germline, CDR1 SQVTM and CDR2 ANQGSEA. The CDR3 coding sequence is TGCAGCGTTGATCTGGGAGTCACCGGGGAGCTGTTTTTT. Its protein is CSVDLGVTGELFF.

About this clone itself: This sample also contains other DNA sequences that code for the same CDR3. V is TRBV19 and J is TRBJ2-1; tentative D call: TRBD2 (5 bases). Trimming took 3 bases from V and 0 from J, leaving 6 bases between them. CDR3 size: 14 residues. Per germline, CDR1 LNHDA and CDR2 SQIVND (reference sequence). The CDR3 here is CASSMAGSYNEQFF. The CDR3 coding sequence is TGTGCCAGTAGTATGGCGGGCTCCTACAATGAGCAGTTCTTC. Combining the CDR3 with reference TRBV19 and TRBJ2-1 gives the whole variable domain DGGITQSPKYLFRKEGQNVTLSCEQNLNHDAMYWYRQDPGQGLRLIYYSQIVNDFQKGDIAEGYSVSREKKESFPLTVTSAQKNPTAFYLCASSMAGSYNEQFFGPGTRLTVL.

The genes are TRBV27 and TRBJ1-4; perhaps TRBD1 as D (5 bases). CDR1 is MNHEY and CDR2 is SMNVEV in the germline V gene (reference sequence). V dropped 6 bases and J dropped 4 bases, with 21 bases sitting between them. The CDR3 sequence is 17 residues long. The CDR3 DNA reads as TGTGCCAGCAGCCCGCTCCCAGCCGGGACCGGTAATGAAAAACTGTTTTTT. Its protein is CASSPLPAGTGNEKLFF. Full variable domain (remainder filled in from reference TRBV27 and TRBJ1-4): EAQVTQNPRYLITVTGKKLTVTCSQNMNHEYMSWYRQDPGLGLRQIYYSMNVEVTDKGDVPEGYKVSRKEKRNFPLILESPSPNQTSLYFCASSPLPAGTGNEKLFFGSGTQLSVL.

In the case of this clone: A much larger clone differs from this one at a single base, so this may be a read error. V usage is TRBV7-2 and J usage is TRBJ1-5; no clear D gene. The germline gives CDR1 SGHTA, CDR2 FQGNSA. The CDR3 consists of 12 residues. V dropped 1 base and J dropped 5 bases, with 3 bases sitting between them. The DNA for the CDR3 is TGTGCCAGCAGCTTAGTGGATCAGCCCCAGCATTTT. Translation: CASSLVDQPQHF.

Comment on this clone: One junction end does not reproduce the germline sequence, and a read error may be involved. The chain uses TRBV6-1 and TRBJ2-1, with TRBD2 matching 7 bases. The germline CDR1 and CDR2 sequences are MNHNS and SASEGT. The CDR3 runs to 12 residues. The DNA of the CDR3 is TGTGCCAGCAGTCGGGACTACCATGAGCAGTTCTTC. Translating it yields CASSRDYHEQFF.

Turning to this clone: Mismatch with germline at one junction end may stem from a read error. Other DNA sequences within the sample encode an identical CDR3. The CDR3 DNA is TGCGCCAGCAGCCAAGCCCCCGGGGGGGCAACCTACGAACAGTACTTC. It specifies CASSQAPGGATYEQYF. The chain uses TRBV4-1 and TRBJ2-7; 8 bases align to TRBD2. The CDR3 is 16 amino acids. CDR1 is MGHRA and CDR2 is YSYEKL in the germline V gene.

The chain employs TRBV30 and TRBJ1-4; 10 positions agree with TRBD1. The ends lost 3 bases at V and 1 base at J; junction bases unmatched: 5. The CDR3 covers 16 residues. Germline CDR1 reads GTSNPN; CDR2 reads SVGIG (reference sequence). The CDR3 DNA reads TGTGCCTGGAGAAAGGGACAGGGGCTAACTAATGAAAAACTGTTTTTT. This encodes CAWRKGQGLTNEKLFF.

The J gene is TRBJ1-1, the V gene TRBV6-1, with D possibly being TRBD1 (6 bases). V was trimmed by 6 bases and J by 8 bases, leaving 10 bases between them. Germline-derived CDR1 and CDR2 are MNHNS and SASEGT. The CDR3 runs 11 residues. The CDR3 DNA sequence: TGTGCCAGCAGGGGACAATTCGAAGCTTTCTTT. Translation: CASRGQFEAFF.

This clone was picked up one time. The V gene is TRBV10-1, the J gene TRBJ1-3; perhaps TRBD1 as D (5 bases). Germline CDR1 WNHNN, CDR2 SYGVQD (reference sequence). The CDR3 totals 14 residues. The V end lost 3 bases, the J end lost 2 bases, and 8 bases lay between the germline ends. CDR3 sequence (DNA): TGCGCCAGCAGTGATGGACAAGCTGGAAACACCATATATTTT. This translates into CASSDGQAGNTIYF.

The chain combines TRBV4-1 with TRBJ2-3, with 12 bases that match TRBD2. This CDR3 region has 16 residues. Germline CDR1 reads MGHRA; CDR2 reads YSYEKL. V shed 3 bases, J shed 3 bases, and the junction held 4 bases outside the gene matches. DNA for the CDR3: TGCGCCAGCAGCCATTCCCTAGCGGGGGGGACAGATACGCAGTATTTT. It yields the protein CASSHSLAGGTDTQYF.

The rearrangement joins TRBV9 to TRBJ2-1, with D hard to call. Trimming shortened V by 4 bases and J by 0 bases, and 11 bases separated the two germline ends. The CDR3 consists of 15 residues. Germline V gene data show CDR1 as SGDLS and CDR2 as YYNGEE. The CDR3 DNA reads TGTGCCAGCAGCCCCATACAAAGCTCCTACAATGAGCAGTTCTTC. It specifies CASSPIQSSYNEQFF.

V gene TRBV27 combines with J gene TRBJ1-1, with D perhaps matching TRBD1 (6 bases). The CDR3 runs to 14 residues. V was pared by 4 bases and J by 1 base, with 10 bases between. CDR1 is MNHEY and CDR2 is SMNVEV in the germline V gene (reference sequence). The CDR3 bases are TGTGCCAGCAGTTCCGGGACAAAGAACACTGAAGCTTTCTTT. This encodes CASSSGTKNTEAFF.

In DNA form, the CDR3 reads TGTGCCAGCAGCTCGTGGGGCCGGGGTAGCACAGATACGCAGTATTTT. The encoded protein is CASSSWGRGSTDTQYF. V and J are TRBV11-2 and TRBJ2-3, with D perhaps being TRBD1 or TRBD2 (5 bases each). The CDR3 totals 16 residues. V was clipped by 4 bases and J by 0 bases, with 14 bases between them. CDR1 and CDR2 from the germline V gene are SGHAT and FQNNGV.

Comment on this clone: The sample holds other DNA sequences that translate to the same CDR3. The V call is TRBV7-9, the J call TRBJ2-3; the D call may be TRBD1 or TRBD2 (6 bases each). V lost 0 bases and J 3 bases, leaving 10 bases between the germline ends. The CDR3 runs 15 residues. The germline CDR1 and CDR2 sequences are SEHNR and FQNEAQ (reference sequence). CDR3: CASSLAGGPTDTQYF. The CDR3 nucleotides read TGTGCCAGCAGCTTAGCTGGGGGGCCGACAGATACGCAGTATTTT.

This sequence joins TRBV5-6 and TRBJ2-7, with 11 bases matching TRBD1. The V segment lost 2 bases and the J segment 4 bases; nucleotides outside the gene matches: 5. Germline V gene sequence: CDR1 SGHDT, CDR2 YYEEEE. This CDR3 comprises 15 residues. In DNA form, the CDR3 reads TGTGCCAGCAGCTTCGGACAGGGGGCGGCTTACGAGCAGTACTTC. Amino acids: CASSFGQGAAYEQYF.